This T cell receptor beta chain is from a study of PD-1 blockade in classical Hodgkin lymphoma. Study-level points and caveats: Those achieving complete response showed baseline diversity like newly diagnosed patients. Whatever underlies the repertoire differences (possibly disease activity or prior therapy) remains undefined. Researchers reported that CD4+ TCR diversity, though not CD8+, rose significantly by C4D1.

CDR1 SGHVS and CDR2 FNYEAQ come from the germline V gene. This CDR3 spans 15 amino acids. V was clipped by 4 bases and J by 5 bases; unmatched bases: 7. Points on this clone: The antigen is unknown.

The assay was immunoSEQ multiplex PCR, and TCRdb's table has in-frame clones only and misses some. The table records some 90,000 clones, nearly 95% of them present only once. Patients all relapsed after autologous stem cell transplantation, and there was variation in brentuximab vedotin exposure. The chain employs TRBV7-6 and TRBJ2-3, with TRBD2 identical over 9 bases. Sample: peripheral blood mononuclear cells (PBMCs), taken before the second cycle of nivolumab. The source is a human donor with classical Hodgkin lymphoma. CDR3 protein: CASSWTSDRGDTQYF. CDR3 sequence (DNA): TGTGCCAGCAGCTGGACTAGCGATCGTGGAGATACGCAGTATTTT. Looking up the rest from reference TRBV7-6 and TRBJ2-3 gives the full variable domain: GAGVSQSPRYKVTKRGQDVALRCDPISGHVSLYWYRQALGQGPEFLTYFNYEAQQDKSGLPNDRFSAERPEGSISTLTIQRTEQRDSAMYRCASSWTSDRGDTQYFGPGTRLTVL.